This TCR beta chain originates from a study of graft-versus-host responses after intestinal transplantation. Overall study findings and caveats: Recipient marrow held GvH clones, some first seen in ileum or blood. Allografts of one patient group, those with graft-donor T cell macrochimerism, had high graft-versus-host to host-versus-graft clonal ratios.

To release intraepithelial and lamina propria lymphocytes, the graft tissue was processed. This CDR3 has 16 amino acids. The V gene's germline CDR1 is SGHTA and CDR2 FQGNSA. V gave up 3 bases and J gave up 7 bases; unmatched junction bases: 8. About this clone itself: The antigen is unknown.

Some clones are missing from TCRdb's copy, which holds only in-frame ones; the method was immunoSEQ multiplex PCR. Among 25,000 to 30,000 clones listed, around 80% were seen once. The gene calls are TRBV7-2 and TRBJ2-1, with 11 positions matching TRBD2. This sequence originates from a human patient who received an intestinal transplant, so some T cells may come from the graft donor. Specimen: ileum tissue, collected 98 days after intestinal transplantation. In DNA form, the CDR3 reads TGTGCCAGCAGCTTTATGCCTAGCGGGGGGCCTAATGAGCAGTTCTTC. Translation gives CASSFMPSGGPNEQFF.